This T cell receptor beta chain was retrieved from a study of PD-L1 blockade in urothelial cancer. At the level of the study: Intravenous atezolizumab, 1,200 mg every 3 weeks, was begun by patients in the mid-2010s. Prior regimens of chemotherapy numbered 0 to 3 per patient. The study's findings and limits: Tumor-associated clones in blood expanded more at 3 weeks in durable-benefit patients.

Germline V CDR1 and CDR2: SGHRS, YFSETQ. The V end was cut by 4 bases, the J end by 0 bases, with 9 bases between. There are 14 residues in the CDR3. As concerns this clone: Its matching antigen is unknown. Other DNA sequences of this sample code for an identical CDR3.

Here immunoSEQ multiplex PCR was the method, and the copy in TCRdb shows in-frame clones only, minus some. This table holds about 100,000 clones, about nine tenths found once. Sequencing used PBMCs, obtained around atezolizumab (anti-PD-L1) treatment. The TCR sequence derives from a woman of 80 years or more with urothelial cancer. The J gene is TRBJ2-3, the V gene TRBV5-1; D is unresolved. The CDR3 reads CASSPFGSTDTQYF. Here the CDR3 DNA reads TGCGCCAGCAGCCCTTTCGGGAGCACAGATACGCAGTATTTT.